Listed below are T cell receptor beta chains from one sample, sequenced in a study of cytotoxic CD8 clonotypes in ibrutinib-treated CLL. Some clones are missing from TCRdb's copy, which holds only in-frame ones; the method was immunoSEQ multiplex PCR. The sample has some 120,000 clones, 80% to 85% seen once. The sequencing used PBMCs, collected after 24 months of ibrutinib treatment. The source of these receptors is a human donor with chronic lymphocytic leukemia. Each CDR3 is given with its conserved first and last residue. Each record gives: J gene, V gene, D gene, clone size, CDR3 protein, CDR3 DNA. D genes are given only for firm matches. Some rows mark clone size as missing; the rest say once, few, many or name a class of expanded clone.

>TRBJ1-6|TRBV9|TRBD1|.
CASSVDRGRNSPLHF
TGTGCCAGCAGCGTCGACAGGGGTCGGAATTCACCCCTCCACTTT
>TRBJ2-1|TRBV5-1|TRBD1|.
CASSWTGVSSYNEQFF
TGCGCCAGCAGCTGGACAGGGGTTAGCTCCTACAATGAGCAGTTCTTC
>TRBJ1-5|TRBV7-9|TRBD1|.
CASSLQTGPNQPQHF
TGTGCCAGCAGCTTACAGACAGGGCCCAATCAGCCCCAGCATTTT
>TRBJ1-1|TRBV2|TRBD1|.
CASSESPGQQFEAFF
TGTGCCAGCAGTGAGTCCCCGGGACAGCAATTTGAAGCTTTCTTT
>TRBJ2-5|TRBV18|TRBD2|.
CASSPGLAAVFQETQYF
TGTGCCAGCTCACCGGGACTAGCGGCAGTATTTCAAGAGACCCAGTACTTC
>TRBJ2-7|TRBV5-5|.|.
CASSLYGDLYEQYF
TGTGCCAGCAGCTTGTATGGGGACCTCTACGAGCAGTACTTC
>TRBJ1-1|TRBV10-3|.|.
CAISEGMAIPEAFF
TGTGCCATCAGTGAGGGGATGGCCATCCCTGAAGCTTTCTTT
>TRBJ2-7|TRBV19|.|.
CASSSRLSPTYEQYF
TGTGCCAGTAGTAGCAGGCTTAGCCCAACCTACGAGCAGTACTTC
>TRBJ2-5|TRBV4-3|.|once
CASSQEGDGETQYF
TGCGCCAGCAGCCAAGAAGGCGACGGAGAGACCCAGTACTTC
>TRBJ1-1|TRBV7-2|.|.
CASSLAPGTTEAFF
TGTGCCAGCAGCTTAGCGCCGGGAACCACTGAAGCTTTCTTT
>TRBJ2-2|TRBV7-2|.|.
CASSLAPDTGELFF
TGTGCCAGCAGCTTAGCGCCCGACACCGGGGAGCTGTTTTTT
>TRBJ2-4|TRBV5-1|TRBD1|.
CASSFGTGGEYIQYF
TGCGCCAGCAGCTTTGGGACAGGGGGCGAGTACATTCAGTACTTC
>TRBJ2-5|TRBV11-2|TRBD1|.
CASSNRMGQGVEETQYF
TGTGCCAGCAGCAATCGTATGGGGCAGGGGGTTGAGGAGACCCAGTACTTC
>TRBJ1-5|TRBV9|.|.
CASSVDVGLGQPQHF
TGTGCCAGCAGCGTAGATGTGGGGCTAGGGCAGCCCCAGCATTTT
>TRBJ2-5|TRBV21-1|.|.
CASSARFRAGQETQYF
TGTGCCAGCAGCGCCCGGTTTCGGGCAGGCCAAGAGACCCAGTACTTC
>TRBJ1-3|TRBV10-3|.|.
CAISERQGNTIYF
TGTGCCATCAGTGAGCGACAGGGAAACACCATATATTTT
>TRBJ1-2|TRBV11-2|.|.
CASSSGGSGYTF
TGTGCCAGCAGCTCGGGGGGGTCTGGCTACACCTTC
>TRBJ2-2|TRBV6-5|.|once
CASRHPGQNTGELFF
TGTGCCAGCAGGCATCCGGGACAAAACACCGGGGAGCTGTTTTTT
>TRBJ1-6|TRBV5-4|TRBD1|once
CASSLKDRPYNSPLHF
TGTGCCAGCAGCCTCAAGGACAGGCCCTATAATTCACCCCTCCACTTT
>TRBJ2-1|TRBV15|.|.
CATSREGIDEQFF
TGTGCCACCAGCAGGGAAGGTATCGATGAGCAGTTCTTC
>TRBJ1-2|TRBV4-3|TRBD1|few
CASSQDQGVGANTF
TGCGCCAGCAGCCAGGACCAGGGGGTTGGGGCTAACACCTTC
>TRBJ2-3|TRBV12-5|.|.
CASGLEGDTQYF
TGTGCTAGTGGTTTGGAGGGGGATACGCAGTATTTT
>TRBJ1-2|TRBV15|TRBD1|.
CATSRGGQGREVGYTF
TGTGCCACCAGCAGAGGAGGACAGGGCCGAGAGGTGGGCTACACCTTC
>TRBJ1-2|TRBV4-1|TRBD1|.
CASSLSAGTDYGYTF
TGCGCCAGCAGCCTGTCGGCTGGGACAGATTATGGCTACACCTTC
>TRBJ1-1|TRBV19|TRBD1|.
CASLPGQVYMNTEAFF
TGTGCCAGCCTCCCGGGACAGGTTTACATGAACACTGAAGCTTTCTTT
>TRBJ1-1|TRBV7-2|.|few
CASSQRGLLTNTEAFF
TGTGCCAGCAGCCAACGGGGTTTGCTAACGAACACTGAAGCTTTCTTT
>TRBJ2-7|TRBV11-2|.|once
CASSIRQTTYEQYF
TGTGCCAGCAGCATCCGACAGACTACCTACGAGCAGTACTTC
>TRBJ1-2|TRBV7-9|.|.
CASSPPSGPFSSPNYGYTF
TGTGCCAGCAGCCCCCCCTCCGGACCTTTCTCTTCACCAAACTATGGCTACACCTTC
>TRBJ2-1|TRBV14|.|once
CASSQVRGNEQFF
TGTGCCAGCAGCCAAGTTCGAGGGAATGAGCAGTTCTTC